This entry is about one TCR beta chain. CDR3 length: 12 residues. The germline gives CDR1 MNHNY, CDR2 SVGAGI (reference sequence). Losses at the gene ends were 10 bases for V and 7 bases for J; bases not matched to a gene: 3. Profiled with immunoSEQ multiplex PCR; TCRdb holds only in-frame clones, not every one. The sample holds about 160,000 clones, 70% to 90% seen once. The data were taken from a study of control samples from healthy donors and cancer patients. This sequence joins TRBV6-6 and TRBJ1-6, with TRBD1 matching over 8 bases. Input material: blood. The clonotype was recovered from a man aged 30-40 years in good health. The CDR3 reads CAIRTGNSPLHF. The CDR3, as DNA: TGTGCCATCCGGACAGGGAATTCACCCCTCCACTTT.